Listed below are T cell receptor beta chains from one sample, sequenced in a study of shared clonotypes between healthy human individuals. Clones were sequenced by immunoSEQ multiplex PCR, and TCRdb holds only the in-frame ones, with some missing. This sample has roughly 550,000 clones, with 95% found just once. The source material was naive CD8+ T cells sorted from blood. The receptors originated from a woman under 40 in good health. Each CDR3 is given with its conserved first and last residue. Fields, in order: J gene, clone size, V gene, CDR3 length, D gene, CDR3 DNA, CDR3 protein. D genes are given only for firm matches. Size is stated for part of the rows, as once, few or many counts, or as a class when the clone is expanded.

TRBJ2-2	NA	TRBV9	19	TRBD1	TGTGCCAGCAGCGTCCGGGACAGGTCCTTCATTGGGGACACCGGGGAGCTGTTTTTT	CASSVRDRSFIGDTGELFF
TRBJ2-7	NA	TRBV9	13	TRBD1	TGTGCCAGCAGCGTGGACAGGGTCCACGAGCAGTACTTC	CASSVDRVHEQYF
TRBJ2-7	NA	TRBV7-9	14	TRBD1	TGTGCCAGCAGCAATAAGGGACAGATTTACGAGCAGTACTTC	CASSNKGQIYEQYF
TRBJ2-7	NA	TRBV5-6	15	TRBD1	TGTGCCAGCAGCTGGCCCGGGACAGGGTCCTACGAGCAGTACTTC	CASSWPGTGSYEQYF
TRBJ2-7	NA	TRBV19	15	TRBD2	TGTGCCAGTAGCTCCTGGACTAGCCCTACCTACGAGCAGTACTTC	CASSSWTSPTYEQYF
TRBJ1-5	NA	TRBV13	14	NA	TGTGCCAGCAGCTTGGGGGCAGGCAATCAGCCCCAGCATTTT	CASSLGAGNQPQHF
TRBJ2-1	NA	TRBV10-1	12	NA	TGCGCCAGCAGTCGGACCCCCAATGAGCAGTTCTTC	CASSRTPNEQFF
TRBJ1-2	NA	TRBV27	14	NA	TGTGCCAGCAGTTTATCCGGTAGTATCTATGGCTACACCTTC	CASSLSGSIYGYTF
TRBJ1-2	NA	TRBV4-1	12	TRBD1	TGCGCCAGCAGGACAGGGGGCGAAGGCTACACCTTC	CASRTGGEGYTF
TRBJ1-1	NA	TRBV2	13	TRBD1	TGTGCCAGCAGGGGAGGGGGCTCCACTGAAGCTTTCTTT	CASRGGGSTEAFF
TRBJ1-2	NA	TRBV9	13	NA	TGTGCCAGCAGCCCTGGACAGTTCTATGGCTACACCTTC	CASSPGQFYGYTF
TRBJ2-7	NA	TRBV9	14	TRBD2	TGTGCCAGCAGCACCGGGACTAGCGCGGGCGAGCAGTACTTC	CASSTGTSAGEQYF
TRBJ2-7	NA	TRBV27	14	NA	TGTGCCAGCAGTTTAAGTTGGGCGGGCTACGAGCAGTACTTC	CASSLSWAGYEQYF
TRBJ2-1	NA	TRBV28	14	NA	TGTGCCAGCAGGGACTGGACGGACTACAATGAGCAGTTCTTC	CASRDWTDYNEQFF
TRBJ2-5	NA	TRBV5-6	16	NA	TGTGCCAGCAGCTTATACGGAAGCGGCAGAAAAGAGACCCAGTACTTC	CASSLYGSGRKETQYF
TRBJ2-2	few	TRBV13	13	TRBD2	TGTGCCAGCAGCCGTAGCGGGTCCGGGGAGCTGTTTTTT	CASSRSGSGELFF
TRBJ1-1	NA	TRBV4-1	13	NA	TGCGCCAGCAGCCAGAGGCGGAACACTGAAGCTTTCTTT	CASSQRRNTEAFF
TRBJ2-7	NA	TRBV4-2	13	NA	TGTGCCAGCAGCCAAGATCTGCCATACGAGCAGTACTTC	CASSQDLPYEQYF
TRBJ1-3	NA	TRBV9	17	NA	TGTGCCAGCAGCGTCCCCCGCGTGGGTCCAGATGGAAACACCATATATTTT	CASSVPRVGPDGNTIYF
TRBJ1-1	NA	TRBV6-1	15	TRBD1	TGTGCCAGCAGGACAGGGACCTTGGGGTACACTGAAGCTTTCTTT	CASRTGTLGYTEAFF
TRBJ1-1	NA	TRBV6-9	15	NA	TGTGCCAGCAGTTCCCACTTTTTAGGGACATATGAAGCTTTCTTT	CASSSHFLGTYEAFF
TRBJ2-1	NA	TRBV27	15	NA	TGTGCCAGCAGTTCGTCAGGGGTAATCAACAATGAGCAGTTCTTC	CASSSSGVINNEQFF
TRBJ2-1	NA	TRBV7-9	14	NA	TGTGCCAGCAGCTTAGTGGGGACATCCTGGGTGCAGTTCTTC	CASSLVGTSWVQFF
TRBJ2-3	NA	TRBV28	15	NA	TGTGCCAGCAGTTTTGAGAGAACTAGCACAGATACGCAGTATTTT	CASSFERTSTDTQYF
TRBJ1-4	NA	TRBV27	14	TRBD1	TGTGCCAGCAGTTTAAGGACAGGTCAGGAAAAACTGTTTTTT	CASSLRTGQEKLFF
TRBJ1-1	few	TRBV5-1	12	NA	TGCGCCAGCAGGCAAGGGGTCGCTGAAGCTTTCTTT	CASRQGVAEAFF